The subject of this entry is one TCR beta chain. This sample was taken from a study of control samples from healthy donors and cancer patients. CDR1 is SQVTM, CDR2 ANQGSEA, per germline. The CDR3 is 12 amino acids. V was shortened by 2 bases and J by 2 bases, with 7 bases between the two germline ends. TCRdb's copy holds only in-frame clones and misses some; the assay was immunoSEQ multiplex PCR. This table holds fewer than 150,000 clones, less than 95% found once. J is TRBJ2-7 and V is TRBV29-1, with TRBD2 as a possible D gene (5 bases). The receptor was isolated from a man younger than 30 in good health. Sequencing was performed on blood. This CDR3 is CSVETGTYEQYF. For the CDR3, the DNA is TGCAGCGTTGAAACGGGGACCTACGAGCAGTACTTC.